These T cell receptor beta chains were read from a single sample in a study of T cell responses to AZD1222 COVID-19 vaccine. Produced via immunoSEQ multiplex PCR; TCRdb's table is partial and in-frame only. The sample gives fewer than 120,000 clones, about 87% of which show up once; over 1.5% is in the top ten. Sequenced material: peripheral blood, taken on day 0 of AZD1222 vaccination. Source of these receptors: an adult in good health. Both conserved end residues are part of each CDR3. The D gene is left open where the match is weak. Not all rows give a size; the values are once, few, many and, for expanded clones, a class.

V	J	D	size	CDR3	DNA
TRBV3-1/TRBV3-2	TRBJ1-1	TRBD1	once	CASRRTGTGLDTEAFF	TGTGCCAGCAGACGCACCGGGACAGGGTTAGACACTGAAGCTTTCTTT
TRBV15	TRBJ1-2	NA	NA	CATSRDHSGSVYGYTF	TGTGCCACCAGCAGAGATCACTCCGGGTCCGTCTATGGCTACACCTTC
TRBV12-5	TRBJ2-1	NA	once	CASGSRDIAFDEQFF	TGTGCTAGTGGCAGCCGGGACATTGCATTTGATGAGCAGTTCTTC
TRBV25-1	TRBJ2-3	NA	NA	CASSLPSSGTQYF	TGTGCCAGCAGTCTACCTAGTTCCGGTACGCAGTATTTT
TRBV4-1	TRBJ2-7	NA	NA	CASSQVPRTQQYF	TGCGCCAGCAGCCAAGTTCCCCGTACTCAGCAGTACTTC
TRBV7-9	TRBJ1-1	NA	NA	CASSGYGKGGEAFF	TGTGCCAGTTCGGGGTACGGGAAGGGCGGTGAAGCTTTCTTT
TRBV19	TRBJ1-3	TRBD1	NA	CASSPGTGAGNTIYF	TGTGCCAGTAGTCCCGGGACAGGGGCTGGAAACACCATATATTTT
TRBV7-6	TRBJ1-3	NA	few	CASSLGVREDSGNTIYF	TGTGCCAGCAGCTTGGGGGTAAGGGAGGACTCTGGAAACACCATATATTTT
TRBV2	TRBJ1-5	NA	NA	CASSRGGGNQPQHF	TGTGCCAGCAGCAGGGGCGGCGGCAATCAGCCCCAGCATTTT
TRBV10-3	TRBJ1-2	TRBD1	NA	CAISGGDRDDYGYTF	TGTGCCATCAGTGGTGGGGACAGGGACGATTATGGCTACACCTTC
TRBV18	TRBJ1-6	NA	NA	CASSPRNSPLHF	TGTGCCAGCTCACCAAGGAATTCACCCCTCCACTTT
TRBV6-6	TRBJ1-1	NA	NA	CASSLGDKNTEAFF	TGTGCCAGCAGTTTGGGGGACAAGAACACTGAAGCTTTCTTT
TRBV29-1	TRBJ2-1	NA	NA	CSVDPTPNEQFF	TGCAGCGTTGACCCTACCCCCAATGAGCAGTTCTTC
TRBV11-2	TRBJ1-4	NA	NA	CASSGAGEKLFF	TGTGCCAGCAGTGGGGCAGGGGAAAAACTGTTTTTT
TRBV5-5	TRBJ1-1	NA	NA	CASSTSDTEAFF	TGTGCCAGCAGCACGTCGGACACTGAAGCTTTCTTT
TRBV18	TRBJ1-2	TRBD1	NA	CASSRQGYYGYTF	TGTGCCAGCTCACGACAGGGATACTATGGCTACACCTTC
TRBV12-5	TRBJ1-1	NA	NA	CASGRALNTEAFF	TGTGCTAGTGGCCGAGCGCTGAACACTGAAGCTTTCTTT
TRBV7-6	TRBJ2-2	TRBD2	NA	CASTLGPGGATGELFF	TGTGCCAGCACCTTGGGACCGGGGGGAGCCACCGGGGAGCTGTTTTTT
TRBV4-1	TRBJ1-4	TRBD1	NA	CASSQGQGDEKLFF	TGCGCCAGCAGCCAAGGGCAGGGGGATGAAAAACTGTTTTTT
TRBV9	TRBJ1-1	NA	NA	CASSVGSMNTEAFF	TGTGCCAGCAGCGTAGGTTCGATGAACACTGAAGCTTTCTTT
TRBV4-2	TRBJ1-2	NA	NA	CASSQAGLTGGYTF	TGTGCCAGCAGCCAAGCCGGGCTTACCGGGGGCTACACCTTC
TRBV10-3	TRBJ2-5	NA	NA	CAIGFGAETQYF	TGTGCCATTGGTTTCGGGGCGGAGACCCAGTACTTC
TRBV28	TRBJ1-5	NA	NA	CASSLGRGVGQPQHF	TGTGCCAGCAGTTTAGGACGGGGGGTAGGGCAGCCCCAGCATTTT
TRBV3-1/TRBV3-2	TRBJ1-3	NA	NA	CASSPYTEGDTIYF	TGTGCCAGCAGCCCCTACACCGAAGGGGACACCATATATTTT
TRBV27	TRBJ2-1	NA	few	CASSSRTASSYNEQFF	TGTGCCAGCAGTTCACGGACTGCGAGCTCCTACAATGAGCAGTTCTTC
TRBV4-1	TRBJ1-4	NA	NA	CASSQGMSPTNEKLFF	TGCGCCAGCAGCCAAGGAATGAGCCCAACTAATGAAAAACTGTTTTTT
TRBV27	TRBJ2-2	TRBD2	NA	CASSGRGDTGELFF	TGTGCCAGCAGTGGTCGGGGGGATACCGGGGAGCTGTTTTTT